This T cell receptor beta chain is drawn from a study of metastatic and nonmetastatic thyroid tumors. Study-wide context: For malignant and benign thyroid patients, tumor or nodule tissue and blood were the sources whose repertoires were compared.

Authors' data handling: Clinicopathological groups differed in CDR3, with these differences serving to build a distant-metastasis classifier for papillary thyroid cancer. TCRdb re-called the PCR reads with MiXCR. What appears here as the V and J calls and clone size reflects TCRdb's work, not the paper's. The profile shows about 25,000 clones, more than 20% of them singletons. Notes on the study in general: Significantly greater TCR beta diversity was reportedly found in malignant thyroid tumors than in benign nodules (in blood and tumor).

At least ten counts were recorded for this clone. Its target is not known. Every patient underwent thyroid surgery untreated. Trimming left V 4 bases short and J 4 bases short, with 18 bases between. Germline values: CDR1 SGDLS, CDR2 YYNGEE. The CDR3 spans 16 residues. Input material: blood. The J gene is TRBJ2-1, the V gene TRBV9; D gene ambiguous. The clonotype comes from a male donor with papillary thyroid cancer or a benign thyroid nodule (not recorded which). Some clones in this sample may be carry-over from other donors' samples. Written as DNA, the CDR3 is TGTGCCAGCAGCCCCCGGAAATCCGGGCTGTACAATGAGCAGTTCTTC. Translation gives CASSPRKSGLYNEQFF.